The T cell receptor (beta chain) described here comes from a study of beta chain features in type 1 diabetes. Findings of the study overall: Type 1 diabetes patients showed a moderate but significant shortening of TCRB CDR3s in all four CD4+ subsets.

Every isolated RNA sample was fully reverse transcribed, so sequencing captured expressed TCRB transcripts. Measured with immunoSEQ multiplex PCR; TCRdb has only the in-frame clones, and not every one. The top ten hold approximately 0.54% of the sample, which has roughly 160,000 clones, around 8% seen once. Only a few counts were recorded for this clone. Its antigen remains unknown. Via CD45RO/CCR7/CD25/CD127/CD95/CD27, cells of the CD4+ naive, central memory, regulatory and stem cell-like memory subsets were sorted. Germline V gives CDR1 MNHEY, CDR2 SVGAGI. This CDR3 comprises 13 residues. V lost 5 bases and J 1 base, leaving 8 bases between the germline ends.

The material sequenced was central memory CD4+ T cells from blood. The J gene is TRBJ1-1, the V gene TRBV6-5; TRBD1 might be the D (5 bases). The TCR sequence derives from a young woman with type 1 diabetes. Written as DNA, the CDR3 is TGTGCCAGCAGTACCGGACAGAACACTGAAGCTTTCTTT. It yields the protein CASSTGQNTEAFF.